The 28 T cell receptor beta chains listed next were all sequenced from one sample in a study of OX40 agonist ivuxolimab in advanced cancers. Libraries were constructed by the immunoSEQ multiplex PCR assay. The clones in this table, taken by TCRdb from immuneACCESS, are in-frame only. Not every clone is retained; where verified, under half of the shortfall comes from an unresolved V gene, and the cause of the rest is unknown. The sample records 65,000 to 95,000 clones, roughly 82% of which are singletons. The leading ten clones occupy approximately 6.9% of the sample. The input for sequencing was CD4+ or CD8+ T cells sorted from blood, taken in a trial of the OX40 agonist ivuxolimab. Receptors were obtained from an adult with an advanced solid tumor such as melanoma, head and neck, liver or kidney cancer.

The gene calls are TRBV27 and TRBJ2-2, with a possible D match to TRBD1 (5 bases). The CDR3 is 14 residues long. CDR1 is MNHEY and CDR2 is SMNVEV in the germline V gene (reference sequence). V lost 7 bases, J lost 6 bases, and 15 bases lay in between. CDR3 nucleotide sequence: TGTGCCAGCAAGAGACAGCCGATTTCCGGGGAGCTGTTTTTT. Translated: CASKRQPISGELFF.

By share, this clone counts as medium-sized. The same CDR3 also results from other DNA sequences found in this sample. The chain links TRBV7-8 to TRBJ2-7; D gene unclear. Germline lookup yields CDR1 SGHVS and CDR2 FQNEAQ. The CDR3 spans 12 residues. V was pared by 5 bases and J by 3 bases, with 8 bases between. The CDR3 loop is CASSILIYEQYF. The CDR3 DNA follows: TGTGCCAGCAGCATCCTAATCTACGAGCAGTACTTC.

The rearrangement links TRBV7-3 to TRBJ2-1, with D perhaps matching TRBD1 or TRBD2 (5 bases each). There are 15 residues in the CDR3. The germline gives CDR1 SGHTA, CDR2 FQGTGA. V lost 5 bases, J lost 2 bases, and 13 bases lay in between. Written as DNA, the CDR3 is TGTGCCAGCAGCGTCGGGACCACCGCCTACAATGAGCAGTTCTTC. It translates to CASSVGTTAYNEQFF.

J is TRBJ2-2 and V is TRBV9; perhaps TRBD1 as D (6 bases). The germline gives CDR1 SGDLS, CDR2 YYNGEE. The CDR3 spans 15 residues. V was pared by 5 bases and J by 4 bases, with 15 bases between. The CDR3 loop is CASSPTGLGTGELFF. CDR3 coding DNA: TGTGCCAGCAGTCCTACAGGGTTGGGCACCGGGGAGCTGTTTTTT.

This clone was observed a handful of times. The CDR3 sequence is CASSEGATNEKLFF. Written as DNA, the CDR3 is TGTGCCAGCAGCGAGGGGGCAACTAATGAAAAACTGTTTTTT. This chain joins TRBV9 and TRBJ1-4, with D possibly TRBD1 on 6 matching bases. The V end was cut by 3 bases, the J end by 0 bases, with 6 bases between. Germline values: CDR1 SGDLS, CDR2 YYNGEE. The CDR3 is 14 residues long.

This clone was seen a single time. The J gene is TRBJ2-7, the V gene TRBV28; D is perhaps TRBD1 (7 bases). V lost 7 bases and J lost 0, with 13 bases in between. CDR1 is MDHEN and CDR2 is SYDVKM in the germline V gene. The CDR3 consists of 14 residues. For the CDR3, the DNA is TGTGCCAGCACGCGGGACAGCCCCTCCTACGAGCAGTACTTC. Its protein is CASTRDSPSYEQYF. The variable domain in full, with the rest retrieved from reference TRBV28 and TRBJ2-7, is DVKVTQSSRYLVKRTGEKVFLECVQDMDHENMFWYRQDPGLGLRLIYFSYDVKMKEKGDIPEGYSVSREKKERFSLILESASTNQTSMYLCASTRDSPSYEQYFGPGTRLTVT.

Notes on this clone: One junction end disagrees with the germline gene, perhaps due to a read error. The V call is TRBV6-5, the J call TRBJ2-7; 15 bases fit TRBD2. Germline assignment: CDR1 MNHEY and CDR2 SVGAGI. This CDR3 comprises 14 residues. The CDR3 spells CATMGLAGGYVQYF. The CDR3 DNA sequence: TGTGCCACCATGGGACTAGCGGGGGGTTACGTGCAGTACTTC.

This clone was observed a handful of times. The chain couples TRBV7-9 to TRBJ2-7; no reliable D call. CDR3 length equals 13 residues. Germline V gene lookup returns CDR1 SEHNR and CDR2 FQNEAQ (reference sequence). Trimming shortened V by 4 bases and J by 2 bases, and 9 bases separated the two germline ends. The CDR3 coding sequence is TGTGCCAGCAGCTCCCCAGGCGCCTACGAGCAGTACTTC. The encoded protein is CASSSPGAYEQYF.

As to this clone: Germline and junction disagree at one end, which may indicate a read error. The chain combines TRBV7-7 with TRBJ2-5; D possibly corresponds to TRBD1 (6 bases). In germline, CDR1 is SSHAT, CDR2 FNYEAQ (reference sequence). The CDR3 is made up of 14 amino acids. CDR3 in DNA: TGTGCTAGCAGCCCGTGGGGGCGCCAAGAGACCCAGTACTTC. Translated: CASSPWGRQETQYF.

The CDR3 DNA sequence: TGTGCCAGCTATTCCCCCCGGGACAATCAGCCCCAGCATTTT. This encodes CASYSPRDNQPQHF. This chain links TRBV6-5 with TRBJ1-5; D is unclear. V was trimmed by 8 bases and J by 3 bases, leaving 14 bases between them. The CDR3 runs to 14 residues. The germline CDR1 and CDR2 sequences are MNHEY and SVGAGI.

The chain recombines TRBV11-3 with TRBJ2-5, with a weak D call TRBD2 (7 bases). Germline-derived CDR1 and CDR2 are SGHNT and YENEEA. CDR3 length equals 14 residues. Trimming removed 7 bases at V and 6 bases at J, with 18 bases between. CDR3 in DNA: TGTGCCAGCAAGGCCGCGGGGGCTGCAAAGACCCAGTACTTC. Protein product: CASKAAGAAKTQYF.

This chain joins TRBV7-2 and TRBJ2-7, with D maybe TRBD2 (5 bases). Germline CDR1 is SGHTA and CDR2 is FQGNSA. The CDR3 is 14 amino acids. With 3 bases removed from V and 5 bases from J, the gap between germline ends came to 14 bases. The CDR3 is CASSFSASSHEQYF. Here the CDR3 DNA reads TGTGCCAGCAGCTTTTCGGCTAGCAGTCACGAGCAGTACTTC.

V is TRBV19 and J is TRBJ2-3; D remains ambiguous. CDR1 and CDR2 from the germline V gene are LNHDA and SQIVND (reference sequence). V lost 5 bases and J lost 1, with 7 bases in between. The CDR3 is 13 amino acids. The CDR3 nucleotides read TGTGCCAGTAGTCCCCAGGGCACAGATACGCAGTATTTT. Its translation is CASSPQGTDTQYF.

V usage is TRBV15 and J usage is TRBJ1-2, with D unresolved. The length of the CDR3 is 14 residues. V lost 1 base, J lost 3 bases, and 9 bases lay in between. Per the germline V gene, CDR1 is LNHNV and CDR2 is YYDKDF (reference sequence). CDR3 amino acids: CATSRGGGDYGYTF. Here the CDR3 DNA reads TGTGCCACCAGCAGAGGAGGAGGAGACTATGGCTACACCTTC.

The J gene is TRBJ2-5, the V gene TRBV5-4; D is perhaps TRBD1 or TRBD2 (6 bases each). CDR3 size: 13 residues. Trimming left V 7 bases short and J 4 bases short, with 14 bases between. Germline V gene lookup returns CDR1 SGHNT and CDR2 YYREEE (reference sequence). The CDR3: CASRGGLAETQYF. The CDR3 DNA sequence: TGTGCCAGCCGAGGGGGGCTCGCAGAGACCCAGTACTTC.

The chain employs TRBV11-2 and TRBJ2-7, with D possibly matching TRBD2 (5 bases). CDR3 length: 14 residues. Trimming left V 5 bases short and J 0 bases short, with 11 bases between. Germline CDR1 is SGHAT and CDR2 is FQNNGV. The CDR3 region has the DNA TGTGCCAGCAGCCTCTCGGGAACCTCCTACGAGCAGTACTTC. This encodes CASSLSGTSYEQYF.

This clone was observed a handful of times. The chain has TRBV9 and TRBJ1-5; no definite D call. V dropped 0 bases and J dropped 1 base, with 5 bases sitting between them. CDR3 length: 14 amino acids. The V gene's germline CDR1 is SGDLS and CDR2 YYNGEE. The CDR3 DNA follows: TGTGCCAGCAGCGTAGGTCAGAGCAATCAGCCCCAGCATTTT. As protein: CASSVGQSNQPQHF.

V is TRBV6-6 and J is TRBJ1-1; the D gene is possibly TRBD1 (6 bases). V was clipped by 2 bases and J by 4 bases, with 14 bases between them. The CDR3 spans 15 residues. Germline CDR1 MNHNY, CDR2 SVGAGI (reference sequence). CDR3 nucleotides: TGTGCCAGCAGTTACGGCAGGGGTAGTTTCACTGAAGCTTTCTTT. Protein sequence: CASSYGRGSFTEAFF.

This clone showed up just a few times. The V call is TRBV30, the J call TRBJ1-5; unclear D gene. The ends were cut back, 0 bases at V and 7 bases at J, with 13 bases in the middle. The CDR3 is 14 amino acids. The germline gives CDR1 GTSNPN, CDR2 SVGIG (reference sequence). The CDR3 reads CAWSVLGDGQPQHF. The DNA of the CDR3 is TGTGCCTGGAGTGTTCTAGGTGATGGGCAGCCCCAGCATTTT.

The chain recombines TRBV19 with TRBJ1-2; D remains unclear. V was clipped by 3 bases and J by 8 bases, with 16 bases between them. Germline CDR1 reads LNHDA; CDR2 reads SQIVND (reference sequence). The CDR3 loop spans 14 amino acids. DNA for the CDR3: TGTGCCAGTAGTATGCTCATTGAGTCTTCGGGCTACACCTTC. This gives the protein CASSMLIESSGYTF.

The chain couples TRBV7-9 to TRBJ1-1; 7 bases agree with TRBD1. J was trimmed by 2 bases and V by 2 bases; bases with no gene match: 5. The CDR3 extends over 15 amino acids. Germline values: CDR1 SEHNR, CDR2 FQNEAQ (reference sequence). The DNA for the CDR3 is TGTGCCAGCAGCTTAACGGGACAGATAAACACTGAAGCTTTCTTT. Its protein is CASSLTGQINTEAFF.

The rearrangement joins TRBV30 to TRBJ1-2; D remains unclear. V was shortened by 6 bases and J by 7 bases, with 18 bases between the two germline ends. This CDR3 has 13 amino acids. Germline assignment: CDR1 GTSNPN and CDR2 SVGIG (reference sequence). CDR3 amino acids: CACARRRGSGYTF. The CDR3 bases are TGTGCCTGCGCCCGGCGGCGAGGCTCTGGCTACACCTTC.

The chain joins TRBV29-1 to TRBJ2-2; 7 positions match TRBD2. Germline V gene data show CDR1 as SQVTM and CDR2 as ANQGSEA. The ends lost 5 bases at V and 5 bases at J; junction bases unmatched: 5. The CDR3 totals 13 residues. Here the CDR3 reads CSVRTSGTGELFF. The CDR3 coding sequence is TGCAGCGTTCGGACTAGTGGGACCGGGGAGCTGTTTTTT.

The rearrangement links TRBV15 to TRBJ2-7; the D call may be TRBD1 or TRBD2 (5 bases each). The CDR3 runs 14 residues. Trimming took 5 bases from V and 6 from J, leaving 17 bases between them. The germline gives CDR1 LNHNV, CDR2 YYDKDF (reference sequence). CDR3 DNA: TGTGCCACCAGCTCGGGGCTTTCCCCCCTCGAGCAGTACTTC. Its translation is CATSSGLSPLEQYF.

The chain links TRBV29-1 to TRBJ1-4, with D perhaps TRBD1 (5 bases). The CDR3 is 13 amino acids. Per germline, CDR1 SQVTM and CDR2 ANQGSEA. Deletions cut 4 bases from V and 8 bases from J, with 14 bases between. The CDR3 DNA reads TGCAGCGTTGCAGATTTATGGGGGGAAAAACTGTTTTTT. This codes for CSVADLWGEKLFF.

The chain recombines TRBV6-5 with TRBJ1-6, with TRBD1 matching 8 bases. The CDR3 is 14 amino acids. The ends lost 6 bases at V and 8 bases at J; junction bases unmatched: 6. Looked up from germline, CDR1 is MNHEY and CDR2 is SVGAGI. CDR3 in amino acids: CASRIDRGDSPLHF. The CDR3 nucleotides read TGTGCCAGCAGGATCGACAGGGGAGATTCACCCCTCCACTTT.

The V gene is TRBV18, the J gene TRBJ2-7; D possibly corresponds to TRBD2 (5 bases). In germline, CDR1 is KGHSH, CDR2 LQKENI. Deletions cut 4 bases from V and 0 bases from J, with 10 bases between. CDR3 length equals 14 residues. For the CDR3, the DNA is TGTGCCAGCTCACGAGGGCAGAGCTCCTACGAGCAGTACTTC. This codes for CASSRGQSSYEQYF.

The DNA of the CDR3 is TGTGCCAGCAGTTACTGGACAGGGAGCAATGAAAAACTGTTTTTT. Its protein is CASSYWTGSNEKLFF. The chain recombines TRBV6-5 with TRBJ1-4; 8 bases map to TRBD1. V trimming: 1 base; J trimming: 5 bases; junction bases outside the gene matches: 3. Per germline, CDR1 MNHEY and CDR2 SVGAGI. The CDR3 totals 15 residues.